This TCR beta chain was documented in a study of blood T cell repertoires in COVID-19. Clones were sequenced by immunoSEQ multiplex PCR, and TCRdb holds only the in-frame ones, with some missing. The repertoire consists of about 280,000 clones, with roughly 80% occurring once and the leading ten covering 5%. Between the trimmed V and J ends, which lost 10 bases and 12 bases, there was a span of 18 bases. The CDR3 is 12 residues long. Shortly before study entry, within 2 weeks, exposed participants had met a COVID-19 case. The clonotype originates from a man aged 35-49 years who had been exposed to COVID-19. The chain recombines TRBV12-3 or TRBV12-4 with TRBJ1-4; no clear D. The specimen sequenced was PBMCs or T cells enriched from blood (not recorded which). In nucleotides, the CDR3 is TGTGCCACCGCTGGGGAGATCTGGGAACTGTTTTTT. Its protein is CATAGEIWELFF.